The clone carrying this T cell receptor beta chain has just a few counts. Its antigen is unidentified. The data belong to a study of human T cells and chemical hapten exposure. The time point was: patch test 2, 6 weeks after DPC sensitization. Treatment specified: therapeutic diphenylcyclopropenone sensitization with weekly scalp DPC. Study-wide results and limits: Patch test score was positively correlated with the counts of TCRs that had expanded at PT1.

MiXCR, applied by TCRdb to the RACE reads, yields one record per CDR3 protein. The table shows just over 350,000 distinct CDR3 sequences, with nearly 6.5% occurring only once. The origin of this receptor is a woman between 18 and 30 years old with alopecia areata. Some clones in this sample may be carry-over from other donors' samples. The sample here was whole blood, taken in connection with sensitization to the hapten diphenylcyclopropenone (DPC).

The CDR3 loop is CASSEYSVQETQYF. DNA of the CDR3: TGTGCCAGCAGCGAATACAGCGTCCAGGAGACCCAGTACTTC. The J gene is TRBJ2-5, the V gene TRBV2; D ambiguous. Trimming pared 6 bases from V and 5 bases from J, leaving 16 bases between. Germline V CDR1 and CDR2: SNHLY, FYNNEI. This CDR3 has 14 amino acids. The whole variable domain, filled in from reference TRBV2 and TRBJ2-5, reads EPEVTQTPSHQVTQMGQEVILRCVPISNHLYFYWYRQILGQKVEFLVSFYNNEISEKSEIFDDQFSVERPDGSNFTLKIRSTKLEDSAMYFCASSEYSVQETQYFGPGTRLLVL.